A selection of T cell receptor beta chains follows, all from one sample in a study of molecular identifiers for immune sequencing clone quantification. TCRdb ran MiXCR on the PCR reads and lists one entry per CDR3 protein. The top ten clones hold roughly 0.83% of a sample with approximately 670,000 distinct CDR3 sequences, around 20% of them seen once. Sequencing was performed on naive CD8+ T cells from blood, with Jurkat cell RNA spiked in. Source of these receptors: a human donor in good health. Some libraries in this study had Jurkat cell RNA spiked in. Both conserved end residues are part of each CDR3. A D gene is named only where the DNA matches it firmly. Rows give clone size only sometimes, using once, few, many, or a class for an expanded clone.

j_call d_call v_call clone_size cdr3_aa cdr3_nt
TRBJ2-5 TRBD2 TRBV7-9 many CASSHRAGVETQYF TGTGCCAGCAGTCATCGAGCGGGAGTTGAGACCCAGTACTTC
TRBJ1-5 TRBD1 TRBV4-1 few CASSQAPQGVNQPQHF TGCGCCAGCAGCCAAGCGCCCCAGGGGGTCAATCAGCCCCAGCATTTT
TRBJ2-7 . TRBV20-1 many CSARDSDSTYEQYF TGCAGTGCTAGAGATTCAGACAGCACCTACGAGCAGTACTTC
TRBJ1-2 . TRBV6-5 many CASSYSDNNGYTF TGTGCCAGCAGTTACTCCGACAATAATGGCTACACCTTC
TRBJ1-2 . TRBV7-9 . CASSRVRGGYGYTF TGTGCCAGCAGCCGGGTCAGGGGAGGCTATGGCTACACCTTC
TRBJ2-3 TRBD2 TRBV9 . CASSVGGLAADTQYF TGTGCCAGCAGCGTAGGTGGACTAGCAGCAGATACGCAGTATTTT
TRBJ2-3 TRBD2 TRBV28 many CASRLGLALGDTQYF TGTGCCAGCAGATTGGGACTAGCGCTGGGAGATACGCAGTATTTT
TRBJ1-2 . TRBV29-1 few CSVDPGDYYGYTF TGCAGCGTCGACCCAGGAGATTACTATGGCTACACCTTC
TRBJ2-5 . TRBV10-3 few CAISDEGETQYF TGTGCCATCAGTGACGAGGGGGAGACCCAGTACTTC
TRBJ2-7 TRBD2 TRBV6-2/TRBV6-3 many CASSSPVVAGYHEQYF TGTGCCAGCAGTTCTCCCGTGGTAGCGGGGTATCACGAGCAGTACTTC
TRBJ1-2 TRBD1 TRBV9 . CASSPGTGQGARNYGYTF TGTGCCAGCAGCCCCGGAACGGGACAGGGGGCGCGAAACTATGGCTACACCTTC
TRBJ2-3 . TRBV11-2 many CATKTLTDTQYF TGTGCCACCAAGACACTCACAGATACGCAGTATTTT
TRBJ2-3 . TRBV30 . CAWSDPGFGTDTQYF TGTGCCTGGAGTGACCCAGGGTTCGGGACAGATACGCAGTATTTT
TRBJ1-5 . TRBV24-1 many CATSDRTGAMQPQHF TGTGCCACCAGTGACCGGACGGGGGCGATGCAGCCCCAGCATTTT
TRBJ2-2 . TRBV19 . CASSHGSAGELFF TGTGCCAGTTCTCACGGGAGTGCCGGGGAGCTGTTTTTT
TRBJ1-1 . TRBV18 many CASSPPFLGNTEAFF TGTGCCAGCTCACCACCCTTCCTGGGGAACACTGAAGCTTTCTTT
TRBJ1-5 . TRBV28 many CASSLTSEGRYRQPQHF TGTGCCAGCAGTCTGACCTCTGAGGGGAGGTATCGGCAGCCCCAGCATTTT
TRBJ2-3 TRBD2 TRBV7-9 once CASSLVLGYRRGDHADTQYF TGTGCCAGCAGCTTAGTCTTGGGCTATCGGCGGGGGGATCACGCAGATACGCAGTATTTT